This TCR beta chain derives from a study of T cell responses to AZD1222 COVID-19 vaccine. General study points: Clonal diversity was possibly underestimated; the donors were predominantly white British and more often female. The study found Spike-specific TCR breadth and depth rose after two AZD1222 doses.

Germline CDR1 and CDR2: MDHEN and SYDVKM. J was trimmed by 7 bases and V by 3 bases; bases with no gene match: 3. This CDR3 comprises 14 residues. Repertoires were generated with immunoSEQ multiplex PCR, while TCRdb's copy carries only in-frame clones and drops some. The sample contains almost 95,000 clones, around 85% of which appear only once. Points on this clone: Its target is not known.

The specimen comprised peripheral blood, sampled 28 days after the second AZD1222 dose. This sequence originates from an adult who received the AZD1222 COVID-19 vaccine. The rearrangement uses TRBV28 and TRBJ1-5; 10 positions agree with TRBD1. The CDR3, as DNA: TGTGCCAGCAGTTTGGGACAGGGGAACCAGCCCCAGCATTTT. Residues: CASSLGQGNQPQHF. Filled out from reference TRBV28 and TRBJ1-5, the complete variable domain reads DVKVTQSSRYLVKRTGEKVFLECVQDMDHENMFWYRQDPGLGLRLIYFSYDVKMKEKGDIPEGYSVSREKKERFSLILESASTNQTSMYLCASSLGQGNQPQHFGDGTRLSIL.